The 25 T cell receptor beta chains given below trace back to one sample, sequenced in a study of read filtering for tumor transcriptome and immune sequencing. This library used roughly 400 ng RNA and molecular barcoded adaptors spanning alpha/delta and beta/gamma chains. One entry per CDR3 protein, called by TCRdb with MiXCR from the reads. The sample holds more than 100,000 distinct CDR3 sequences, about 12% seen once. The specimen was a population of CD138-negative cells sorted from bone marrow. The receptor source for this set is a donor over 35 with multiple myeloma.

Worth noting for this clonotype: Since no conserved phenylalanine or tryptophan closes the CDR3, a read error is the likely cause. V and J are TRBV7-3 and TRBJ1-2; possible D gene TRBD1, 5 bases. The CDR3 has 13 residues. Trimming stripped 5 bases from V and 4 bases from J, with 11 bases between. Looked up from germline, CDR1 is SGHTA and CDR2 is FQGTGA. This CDR3 reads CASSPGTGYGYTS. For the CDR3, the DNA is TGTGCCAGCAGCCCCGGGACGGGCTATGGCTACACCTCC.

This clonotype was detected ten times or more. The chain is built from TRBV7-2 and TRBJ2-1; TRBD1 aligns across 7 bases. Germline trimming cut 4 bases from V and 0 bases from J; bases unmatched to any gene: 3. This CDR3 has 15 residues. Germline V gives CDR1 SGHTA, CDR2 FQGNSA. CDR3 amino acids: CASSSGQASYNEQFF. The CDR3 DNA is TGTGCCAGCAGCTCAGGACAGGCCTCCTACAATGAGCAGTTCTTC.

This clonotype was detected ten times or more. The chain combines TRBV7-2 with TRBJ1-5; D is undetermined. V gave up 5 bases and J gave up 2 bases, with 10 bases separating them. The CDR3 extends over 14 amino acids. Germline-derived CDR1 and CDR2 are SGHTA and FQGNSA. The CDR3 here is CASSHDLGNQPQHF. DNA for the CDR3: TGTGCCAGCAGCCACGACCTAGGCAATCAGCCCCAGCATTTT.

This clonotype was detected ten times or more. This chain connects TRBV7-8 to TRBJ2-2, with 8 bases identical to TRBD1. Germline lookup yields CDR1 SGHVS and CDR2 FQNEAQ. After removal of 0 bases from V and 7 bases from J, the junction contained 4 bases not matched to a gene. The CDR3 is made up of 15 amino acids. The DNA of the CDR3 is TGTGCCAGCAGCTTAGCCAGGGGGCATGTCGGGGAGCTGTTTTTT. This translates into CASSLARGHVGELFF.

There are many counts of this clonotype. The chain couples TRBV19 to TRBJ2-2; tentatively, D is TRBD1 (5 bases). Germline-derived CDR1 and CDR2 are LNHDA and SQIVND (reference sequence). Trimming took off 7 bases at V and 7 bases at J, with 13 bases between the two ends. The length of the CDR3 is 13 residues. CDR3 bases: TGTGCCAGTACTCCAGGGTCTGGCGGGGAGCTGTTTTTT. This translates into CASTPGSGGELFF.

This clonotype occurred many times. The chain combines TRBV6-2 or TRBV6-3 with TRBJ1-1, with D tentatively TRBD1 (5 bases). There are 14 residues in the CDR3. V dropped 5 bases and J dropped 4 bases, with 14 bases sitting between them. Looked up from germline, CDR1 is MNHEY and CDR2 is SVGEGT. CDR3 in DNA: TGTGCCAGCAGTCTTACAGGCCGCGCCACTGAAGCTTTCTTT. Translation: CASSLTGRATEAFF.

This clonotype was detected many times. V and J are TRBV20-1 and TRBJ2-2, with 14 nucleotides matching TRBD2. The germline V gene encodes CDR1 DFQATT and CDR2 SNEGSKA (reference sequence). Trimming removed 0 bases from V and 1 base from J; junction bases left unmatched: 7. The CDR3 has 19 amino acids. The CDR3 protein is CSARDGTGLAGVNTGELFF. CDR3 in DNA: TGCAGTGCTAGAGATGGCACGGGACTAGCGGGAGTGAACACCGGGGAGCTGTTTTTT.

This clonotype was seen repeatedly, ten times or more. This chain connects TRBV7-6 to TRBJ2-7, with D unclear. Trimming shortened V by 5 bases and J by 2 bases, and 7 bases separated the two germline ends. Germline CDR1 is SGHVS and CDR2 is FNYEAQ. This CDR3 has 12 residues. CDR3 amino acids: CASSQGPYEQYF. The CDR3 DNA reads TGTGCCAGCAGCCAAGGGCCCTACGAGCAGTACTTC.

In regard to this clonotype: A much larger clone lies a single base off, so this may be a read error. Lacking the conserved final phenylalanine or tryptophan, this CDR3 likely reflects a read error. The chain links TRBV11-3 to TRBJ2-5, with a weak D call TRBD1 (5 bases). This CDR3 is built from 15 residues. V lost 4 bases to trimming and J lost 9 bases, with 21 bases between them. CDR1 is SGHNT and CDR2 is YENEEA in the germline V gene. The CDR3 loop is CASSSVDSLGWSQYS. The DNA of the CDR3 is TGTGCCAGCAGCTCAGTCGACAGCCTAGGATGGTCCCAGTACTCC.

This clonotype has just a few counts. Being one base from a much bigger clone, this may be a read error. The rearrangement joins TRBV4-3 to TRBJ2-4; D possibly corresponds to TRBD2 (5 bases). Germline CDR1 and CDR2: LGHNA and YSLEER. This CDR3 comprises 16 residues. This CDR3 reads CASSQDIRLAKSIQYF. The CDR3 bases are TGCGCCAGCAGCCAAGATATCAGGCTAGCCAAAAGCATTCAGTACTTC.

In its sample, this clonotype was seen many times. The CDR3 is CASSFDGGQTGTSGRAQYF. As DNA, the CDR3 is TGTGCCAGCAGTTTTGATGGTGGGCAAACCGGGACTAGCGGGAGGGCGCAGTATTTT. The genes are TRBV12-3 or TRBV12-4 and TRBJ2-3; 16 bases align to TRBD2. The CDR3 covers 19 residues. Unmatched junction bases numbered 16, after V lost 3 bases and J lost 10 bases.

This clonotype was counted many times. The chain uses TRBV29-1 and TRBJ2-3, with D uncertain. Trimming shortened V by 3 bases and J by 1 base, and 11 bases separated the two germline ends. Germline assignment: CDR1 SQVTM and CDR2 ANQGSEA. This CDR3 is built from 14 residues. The CDR3 protein is CSVDLGKGTDTQYF. DNA for the CDR3: TGCAGCGTTGATCTGGGTAAAGGCACAGATACGCAGTATTTT.

For this clonotype: Lacking the conserved final phenylalanine or tryptophan, this CDR3 likely reflects a read error. This rearrangement joins TRBV7-9 to TRBJ1-1; TRBD1 is a possible D gene (6 bases). The CDR3 is 13 residues long. V lost 2 bases and J lost 5, with 9 bases in between. Germline CDR1 reads SEHNR; CDR2 reads FQNEAQ (reference sequence). CDR3 protein: CASSLYQGTEAFS. As DNA, the CDR3 is TGTGCCAGCAGCTTATATCAGGGGACTGAAGCTTTCTCT.

This clonotype was counted only a few times. The chain employs TRBV12-3 or TRBV12-4 and TRBJ2-1; D could derive from TRBD1 or TRBD2 (5 bases each). V lost 2 bases, J lost 6 bases, and 8 bases lay in between. This CDR3 comprises 13 residues. This chain's CDR3 is CASSLMGVNEQFF. CDR3 sequence (DNA): TGTGCCAGCAGTTTAATGGGGGTCAATGAGCAGTTCTTC.

The chain is built from TRBV10-3 and TRBJ2-1; 9 nucleotides line up with TRBD2. V dropped 0 bases and J dropped 12; count of bases not matched to a gene: 21. Germline V gene sequence: CDR1 ENHRY, CDR2 SYGVKD. This CDR3 contains 19 residues. In nucleotides, the CDR3 is TGTGCCATCAGTGAGTCTCCCCCCTTGGGTAGCGGGAGTCCTAGTGGGCAGTTCTTC. The encoded protein is CAISESPPLGSGSPSGQFF.

This clonotype was recorded at least ten times. The chain links TRBV7-6 to TRBJ2-7; a possible D gene is TRBD1 (6 bases). CDR1 is SGHVS, CDR2 FNYEAQ, per germline. Trimming removed 5 bases from V and 0 bases from J, with 17 bases in between. CDR3 length: 16 residues. For the CDR3, the DNA is TGTGCCAGCAGCCTATCAACAGGGCCCGTCTCCTACGAGCAGTACTTC. Its protein is CASSLSTGPVSYEQYF.

This clonotype was observed many times. J is TRBJ1-2 and V is TRBV7-2; D is unclear. The CDR3 has 13 residues. The germline V gene encodes CDR1 SGHTA and CDR2 FQGNSA. Trimming pared 2 bases from V and 1 base from J, leaving 5 bases between. CDR3 nucleotides: TGTGCCAGCAGCTTACTATTTAACTATGGCTACACCTTC. Protein sequence: CASSLLFNYGYTF.

This clonotype has ten or more counts. The genes are TRBV19 and TRBJ2-7, with 7 bases fitting TRBD2. CDR1 is LNHDA and CDR2 is SQIVND in the germline V gene (reference sequence). Germline trimming cut 5 bases from V and 7 bases from J; bases unmatched to any gene: 14. The CDR3 has 15 residues. The CDR3 sequence: CASSLQDRGSREQYF. CDR3 sequence (DNA): TGTGCCAGTAGTCTCCAGGACCGCGGGAGTCGTGAGCAGTACTTC.

Ten or more counts support this clonotype. This rearrangement joins TRBV7-2 to TRBJ2-3; a possible D gene is TRBD1 (5 bases). V was pared by 3 bases and J by 7 bases, with 11 bases between. This CDR3 is 13 amino acids long. Germline assignment: CDR1 SGHTA and CDR2 FQGNSA. The CDR3 bases are TGTGCCAGCAGCTTTCAGGGCGAGAATACGCAGTATTTT. Translated: CASSFQGENTQYF.

The V and J genes are TRBV7-3 and TRBJ1-4; D gene unclear. The V gene's germline CDR1 is SGHTA and CDR2 FQGTGA. The CDR3 contains 14 residues. V shed 3 bases and J shed 3 bases, with 8 bases lying between them. The CDR3 spells CASSFRESNEKLFF. The CDR3 coding sequence is TGTGCCAGCAGCTTCCGGGAGTCTAATGAAAAACTGTTTTTT.

Worth noting for this clonotype: A read error is likely here: a far larger clone is one base away. The CDR3 DNA follows: TGTGCCAGTAGTATCGCGGACAGGGGGGTCGATGAGCAGTACTTC. It translates to CASSIADRGVDEQYF. The chain combines TRBV19 with TRBJ2-7; 10 bases line up with TRBD1. J was trimmed by 7 bases and V by 3 bases; bases with no gene match: 9. CDR1 is LNHDA, CDR2 SQIVND, per germline (reference sequence). The CDR3 consists of 15 residues. The full variable domain, completed using reference TRBV19 and TRBJ2-7, is DGGITQSPKYLFRKEGQNVTLSCEQNLNHDAMYWYRQDPGQGLRLIYYSQIVNDFQKGDIAEGYSVSREKKESFPLTVTSAQKNPTAFYLCASSIADRGVDEQYFGPGTRLTVT.

In its sample, this clonotype was seen once. V and J are TRBV4-1 and TRBJ2-1; D remains ambiguous. Trimming cost V 5 bases and J 2 bases, with 19 bases left between them. The CDR3 consists of 17 residues. Germline assignment: CDR1 MGHRA and CDR2 YSYEKL. In DNA, the CDR3 is TGCGCCAGCAGCAGGGTTGCGGTGGTAAGCGCCTACAATGAGCAGTTCTTC. Protein sequence: CASSRVAVVSAYNEQFF.

This clonotype was seen ten or more times. This CDR3 is CASSQGIGPLFTDTQYF. DNA for the CDR3: TGCGCCAGCAGCCAAGGAATAGGCCCTTTATTCACAGATACGCAGTATTTT. This chain links TRBV4-3 with TRBJ2-3, with unresolved D. Per germline, CDR1 LGHNA and CDR2 YSLEER. V dropped 1 base and J dropped 2 bases, with 16 bases sitting between them. CDR3 length: 17 residues.

This clonotype was observed at least ten times. This chain uses TRBV18 with TRBJ2-1; D not resolved. The length of the CDR3 is 14 residues. Germline V gives CDR1 KGHSH, CDR2 LQKENI. V was trimmed by 2 bases and J by 3 bases, leaving 8 bases between them. The CDR3 region has the DNA TGTGCCAGCTCACCAATGAACTACTACAATGAGCAGTTCTTC. It codes for CASSPMNYYNEQFF.

This clonotype was recorded at least ten times. V usage is TRBV20-1 and J usage is TRBJ1-1; D gene ambiguous. Germline CDR1 and CDR2: DFQATT and SNEGSKA (reference sequence). The CDR3 length is 14 residues. The V end was cut by 5 bases, the J end by 4 bases, with 17 bases between. This CDR3 reads CSAPTLKGGTEAFF. DNA for the CDR3: TGCAGTGCTCCGACCTTGAAGGGAGGCACTGAAGCTTTCTTT.